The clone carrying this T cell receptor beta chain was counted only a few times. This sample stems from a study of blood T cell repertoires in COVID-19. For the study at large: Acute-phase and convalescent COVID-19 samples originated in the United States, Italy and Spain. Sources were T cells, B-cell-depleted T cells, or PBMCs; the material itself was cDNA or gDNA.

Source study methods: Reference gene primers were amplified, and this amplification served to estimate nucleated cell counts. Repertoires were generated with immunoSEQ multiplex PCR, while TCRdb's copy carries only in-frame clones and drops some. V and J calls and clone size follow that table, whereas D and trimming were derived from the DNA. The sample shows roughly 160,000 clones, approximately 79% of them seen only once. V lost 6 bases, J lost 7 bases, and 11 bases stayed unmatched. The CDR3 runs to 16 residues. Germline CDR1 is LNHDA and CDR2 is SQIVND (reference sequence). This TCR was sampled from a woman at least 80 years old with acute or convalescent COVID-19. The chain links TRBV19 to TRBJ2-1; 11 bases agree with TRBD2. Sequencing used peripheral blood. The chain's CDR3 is CASRIVAGGRGNEQFF. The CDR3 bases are TGTGCCAGTAGGATTGTAGCGGGAGGGCGAGGGAATGAGCAGTTCTTC. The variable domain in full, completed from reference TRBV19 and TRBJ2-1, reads DGGITQSPKYLFRKEGQNVTLSCEQNLNHDAMYWYRQDPGQGLRLIYYSQIVNDFQKGDIAEGYSVSREKKESFPLTVTSAQKNPTAFYLCASRIVAGGRGNEQFFGPGTRLTVL.